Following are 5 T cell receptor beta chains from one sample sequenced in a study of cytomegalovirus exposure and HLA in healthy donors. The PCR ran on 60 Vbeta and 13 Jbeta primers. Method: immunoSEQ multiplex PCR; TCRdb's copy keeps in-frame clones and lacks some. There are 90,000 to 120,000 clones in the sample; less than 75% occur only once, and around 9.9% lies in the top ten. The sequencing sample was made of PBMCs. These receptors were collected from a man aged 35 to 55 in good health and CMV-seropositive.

The CDR3 region has the DNA TGTGCCATCAGTGAAAGGACAGTGGATACGCAGTATTTT. Amino acids: CAISERTVDTQYF. The rearrangement joins TRBV10-3 to TRBJ2-3; D is perhaps TRBD1 (6 bases). V was trimmed by 3 bases and J by 6 bases, leaving 10 bases between them. There are 13 residues in the CDR3. The germline V gene encodes CDR1 ENHRY and CDR2 SYGVKD.

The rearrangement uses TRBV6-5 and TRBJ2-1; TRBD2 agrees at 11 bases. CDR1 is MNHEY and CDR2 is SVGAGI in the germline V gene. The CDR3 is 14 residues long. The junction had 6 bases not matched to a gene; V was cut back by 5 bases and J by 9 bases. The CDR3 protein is CASSSSGRASEQFF. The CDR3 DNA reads TGTGCCAGCAGTAGTAGCGGGAGGGCCTCTGAGCAGTTCTTC.

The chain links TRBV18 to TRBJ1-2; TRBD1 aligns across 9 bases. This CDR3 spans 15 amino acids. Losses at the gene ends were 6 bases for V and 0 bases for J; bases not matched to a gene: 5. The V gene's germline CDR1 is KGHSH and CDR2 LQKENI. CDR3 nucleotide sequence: TGTGCCAGCTCGCCAAGGGACAGGGCTAACTATGGCTACACCTTC. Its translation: CASSPRDRANYGYTF.

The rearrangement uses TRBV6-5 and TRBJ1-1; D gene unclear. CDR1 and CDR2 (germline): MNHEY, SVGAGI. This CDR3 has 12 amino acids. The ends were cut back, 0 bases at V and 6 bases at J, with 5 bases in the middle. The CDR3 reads CASSYSQSEAFF. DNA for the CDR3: TGTGCCAGCAGTTACTCCCAGTCTGAAGCTTTCTTT.

The CDR3 protein is CASSGRGYTEAFF. As DNA, the CDR3 is TGTGCCAGCAGTGGCAGGGGATACACTGAAGCTTTCTTT. The chain is built from TRBV6-5 and TRBJ1-1; D perhaps matches TRBD1 (6 bases). This CDR3 region has 13 residues. Germline values: CDR1 MNHEY, CDR2 SVGAGI. V lost 5 bases to trimming and J lost 3 bases, with 10 bases between them.